A single sample is the source of the 5 T cell receptor beta chains below, sequenced in a study of control samples from healthy donors and cancer patients. Sequencing used immunoSEQ multiplex PCR; TCRdb keeps in-frame clones, though not all of them. Altogether about 130,000 clones are present, less than 90% being singletons, with the ten largest covering around 2%. Sequencing was carried out using blood. The receptor set was obtained from a man between 18 and 29 years old in good health.

This clone was counted ten times or more. This chain connects TRBV12-3 or TRBV12-4 to TRBJ2-1, with D possibly being TRBD2 (6 bases). Trimming removed 1 base from V and 7 bases from J, with 8 bases in between. The CDR3 runs to 13 residues. The CDR3 region has the DNA TGTGCCAGCAGTTTAGAGACTAGGAATGAGCAGTTCTTC. Translating gives CASSLETRNEQFF.

The chain links TRBV11-3 to TRBJ2-2; D is possibly TRBD2 (6 bases). V lost 4 bases and J 5 bases, leaving 11 bases between the germline ends. The CDR3 is 14 amino acids. Germline loops: CDR1 SGHNT, CDR2 YENEEA. The CDR3 nucleotides are TGTGCCAGCAGCTCCGGGAGTGATACCGGGGAGCTGTTTTTT. This sequence encodes CASSSGSDTGELFF. Full variable domain (remainder filled in from reference TRBV11-3 and TRBJ2-2): EAGVVQSPRYKIIEKKQPVAFWCNPISGHNTLYWYLQNLGQGPELLIRYENEEAVDDSQLPKDRFSAERLKGVDSTLKIQPAELGDSAVYLCASSSGSDTGELFFGEGSRLTVL.

The J gene is TRBJ1-5, the V gene TRBV19; a weak D match, TRBD1 (5 bases). Trimming cost V 6 bases and J 8 bases, with 14 bases left between them. CDR3 length: 13 amino acids. The germline gives CDR1 LNHDA, CDR2 SQIVND (reference sequence). Here the CDR3 DNA reads TGTGCCAGTAGGGGCAGGGAGGGGAAGCCCCAGCATTTT. This translates into CASRGREGKPQHF.

The V and J genes are TRBV5-1 and TRBJ1-1; unclear D gene. CDR3 length equals 14 residues. Trimming pared 1 base from V and 6 bases from J, leaving 13 bases between. The germline gives CDR1 SGHRS, CDR2 YFSETQ. This chain's CDR3 is CASSLSIGSPEAFF. The CDR3 nucleotides read TGCGCCAGCAGCTTGTCCATAGGCAGTCCTGAAGCTTTCTTT.

This chain uses TRBV30 with TRBJ1-1, with D possibly being TRBD1 (6 bases). Germline values: CDR1 GTSNPN, CDR2 SVGIG (reference sequence). Deletions cut 4 bases from V and 1 base from J, with 7 bases between. The length of the CDR3 is 12 residues. CDR3 loop: CAWTGENTEAFF. CDR3 DNA: TGTGCCTGGACAGGGGAGAACACTGAAGCTTTCTTT.